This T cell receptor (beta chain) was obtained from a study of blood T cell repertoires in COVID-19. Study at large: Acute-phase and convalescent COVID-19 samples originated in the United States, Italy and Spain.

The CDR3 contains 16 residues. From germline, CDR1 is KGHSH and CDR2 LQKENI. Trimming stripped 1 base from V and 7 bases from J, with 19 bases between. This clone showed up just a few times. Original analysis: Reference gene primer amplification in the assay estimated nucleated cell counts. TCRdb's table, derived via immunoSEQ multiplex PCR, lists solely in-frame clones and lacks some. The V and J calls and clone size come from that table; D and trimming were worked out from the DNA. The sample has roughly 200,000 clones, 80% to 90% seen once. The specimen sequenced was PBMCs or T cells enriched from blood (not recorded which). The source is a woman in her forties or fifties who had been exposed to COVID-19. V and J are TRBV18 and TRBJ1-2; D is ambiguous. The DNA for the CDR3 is TGTGCCAGCTCACCACGTCTGACACCACAACACTCTGGCTACACCTTC. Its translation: CASSPRLTPQHSGYTF.